These 5 T cell receptor beta chains originate from one sample sequenced in a study of T cell changes during pregnancy in multiple sclerosis. Generated by immunoSEQ multiplex PCR, the TCRdb table keeps only in-frame clones and is missing some. The data contain over 35,000 clones, around 90% of them singletons. Source: CD4+ T cells from peripheral blood mononuclear cells, taken in the third trimester of pregnancy. Receptor source: a female donor with multiple sclerosis, enrolled in a pregnancy study.

This sequence joins TRBV7-2 and TRBJ2-2, with 12 bases identical to TRBD1. This CDR3 comprises 17 residues. V was clipped by 2 bases and J by 7 bases; unmatched bases: 8. CDR1 is SGHTA and CDR2 is FQGNSA in the germline V gene. This CDR3 reads CASSLLGQGARSGELFF. CDR3 coding DNA: TGTGCCAGCAGCTTATTGGGACAGGGGGCCCGTAGCGGGGAGCTGTTTTTT.

V is TRBV9 and J is TRBJ1-4; perhaps TRBD1 as D (5 bases). CDR1 is SGDLS and CDR2 is YYNGEE in the germline V gene. The germline V and J ends were trimmed by 3 bases and 10 bases, with 16 bases remaining between them. The CDR3 loop spans 14 amino acids. The CDR3 loop reads CASSAVPGPGKLFF. The CDR3 DNA follows: TGTGCCAGCAGCGCGGTCCCAGGGCCGGGAAAACTGTTTTTT.

The CDR3 region has the DNA TGTGCCAGCTCCCCCGCCGGGACTAGCCTAGTGCAGTACTTC. Translation gives CASSPAGTSLVQYF. The gene calls are TRBV5-4 and TRBJ2-7, with 9 nucleotides matching TRBD2. Germline CDR1 SGHNT, CDR2 YYREEE (reference sequence). The CDR3 has 14 amino acids. V was pared by 7 bases and J by 9 bases, with 14 bases of the junction left unmatched.

About this clone: Additional DNA sequences in this sample encode the identical CDR3. For the CDR3, the DNA is TGTGCCAGCAGAACGGGGGGCTCTGGGGCCAACGTCCTGACTTTC. This gives the protein CASRTGGSGANVLTF. The chain is built from TRBV6-1 and TRBJ2-6, with 7 bases aligning to TRBD2. The germline V gene encodes CDR1 MNHNS and CDR2 SASEGT. V lost 6 bases, J lost 0 bases, and 2 bases stayed unmatched. The CDR3 is 15 amino acids.

The chain links TRBV7-2 to TRBJ2-1, with D possibly matching TRBD2 (5 bases). Germline lookup yields CDR1 SGHTA and CDR2 FQGNSA. Trimming removed 1 base at V and 0 bases at J, with 10 bases between. The CDR3 totals 16 residues. The CDR3 sequence is CASSLGSGSSYNEQFF. In DNA, the CDR3 is TGTGCCAGCAGCTTAGGAAGTGGGAGCTCCTACAATGAGCAGTTCTTC.